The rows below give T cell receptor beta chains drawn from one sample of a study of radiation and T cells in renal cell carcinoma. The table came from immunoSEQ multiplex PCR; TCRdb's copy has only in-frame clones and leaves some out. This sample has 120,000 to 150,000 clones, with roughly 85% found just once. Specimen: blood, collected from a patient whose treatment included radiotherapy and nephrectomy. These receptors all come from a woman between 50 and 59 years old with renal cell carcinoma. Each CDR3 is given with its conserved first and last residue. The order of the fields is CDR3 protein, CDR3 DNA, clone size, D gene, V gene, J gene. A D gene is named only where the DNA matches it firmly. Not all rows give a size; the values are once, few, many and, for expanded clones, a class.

CDR3aa: CASSSALGSLDEQYF; CDR3nt: TGTGCCAGCAGTTCCGCCCTGGGCAGTCTCGACGAGCAGTACTTC; abundance: -; d_gene: -; v_gene: TRBV27; j_gene: TRBJ2-7
CDR3aa: CASSSKNRGTYEQYF; CDR3nt: TGCGCCAGCAGCTCAAAAAACAGGGGGACCTACGAGCAGTACTTC; abundance: -; d_gene: TRBD1; v_gene: TRBV5-1; j_gene: TRBJ2-7
CDR3aa: CASSRGEGTEAFF; CDR3nt: TGTGCCAGCAGCCGGGGCGAGGGGACTGAAGCTTTCTTT; abundance: -; d_gene: -; v_gene: TRBV25-1; j_gene: TRBJ1-1
CDR3aa: CASRPGTGEPYEQYF; CDR3nt: TGTGCCAGCAGACCCGGGACAGGGGAACCCTACGAGCAGTACTTC; abundance: -; d_gene: TRBD1; v_gene: TRBV6-5; j_gene: TRBJ2-7
CDR3aa: CASGGASGTGLAYEQYF; CDR3nt: TGTGCCAGTGGGGGGGCTTCTGGGACAGGGTTGGCCTACGAGCAGTACTTC; abundance: -; d_gene: TRBD1; v_gene: TRBV19; j_gene: TRBJ2-7
CDR3aa: CASSKGGGHTGELFF; CDR3nt: TGTGCCAGCAGCAAAGGTGGGGGTCACACCGGGGAGCTGTTTTTT; abundance: -; d_gene: -; v_gene: TRBV7-7; j_gene: TRBJ2-2
CDR3aa: CASSWGQGYEQYF; CDR3nt: TGTGCCAGCAGCTGGGGACAGGGCTACGAGCAGTACTTC; abundance: once; d_gene: TRBD1; v_gene: TRBV13; j_gene: TRBJ2-7
CDR3aa: CSADRTYEQYF; CDR3nt: TGCAGTGCGGACAGGACATACGAGCAGTACTTC; abundance: -; d_gene: TRBD1; v_gene: TRBV20-1; j_gene: TRBJ2-7
CDR3aa: CASSEGTGLGYTF; CDR3nt: TGTGCCAGCAGCGAGGGGACAGGGTTAGGCTACACCTTC; abundance: -; d_gene: TRBD1; v_gene: TRBV9; j_gene: TRBJ1-2
CDR3aa: CASSVQDQETQYF; CDR3nt: TGCGCCAGCAGCGTGCAGGACCAAGAGACCCAGTACTTC; abundance: few; d_gene: -; v_gene: TRBV5-1; j_gene: TRBJ2-5
CDR3aa: CATSRDRQETQYF; CDR3nt: TGTGCCACCAGCAGGGACAGACAAGAGACCCAGTACTTC; abundance: -; d_gene: -; v_gene: TRBV15; j_gene: TRBJ2-5
CDR3aa: CASSRGGSYEQYF; CDR3nt: TGTGCCAGCAGTCGAGGGGGCTCCTACGAGCAGTACTTC; abundance: few; d_gene: -; v_gene: TRBV6-6; j_gene: TRBJ2-7
CDR3aa: CASSINYYENKAFF; CDR3nt: TGTGCCAGTAGTATAAATTACTACGAGAATAAAGCTTTCTTT; abundance: -; d_gene: -; v_gene: TRBV19; j_gene: TRBJ1-1
CDR3aa: CASSVGTGLETQYF; CDR3nt: TGTGCCAGCAGCGTAGGGACAGGGCTAGAGACCCAGTACTTC; abundance: -; d_gene: TRBD1; v_gene: TRBV9; j_gene: TRBJ2-5
CDR3aa: CASSQGTTYEQYF; CDR3nt: TGTGCCAGCAGCCAAGGTACCACCTACGAGCAGTACTTC; abundance: -; d_gene: -; v_gene: TRBV4-2; j_gene: TRBJ2-7
CDR3aa: CASSLAQISGNTIYF; CDR3nt: TGTGCCAGCAGCTTAGCGCAGATCTCTGGAAACACCATATATTTT; abundance: -; d_gene: -; v_gene: TRBV7-2; j_gene: TRBJ1-3
CDR3aa: CASSLGTGGESPLHF; CDR3nt: TGCGCCAGCAGCTTGGGGACAGGGGGCGAATCACCCCTCCACTTT; abundance: -; d_gene: TRBD1; v_gene: TRBV5-1; j_gene: TRBJ1-6
CDR3aa: CASKGQDTEAFF; CDR3nt: TGTGCCAGCAAGGGGCAGGACACTGAAGCTTTCTTT; abundance: -; d_gene: -; v_gene: TRBV7-6; j_gene: TRBJ1-1
CDR3aa: CASSQARRRELFF; CDR3nt: TGTGCCAGCAGCCAAGCCAGGCGCAGGGAGCTGTTTTTT; abundance: -; d_gene: -; v_gene: TRBV16; j_gene: TRBJ2-2
CDR3aa: CASSPGQDNIGGQYF; CDR3nt: TGTGCCAGCAGCCCGGGACAGGACAATATCGGGGGGCAGTACTTC; abundance: -; d_gene: TRBD1; v_gene: TRBV5-6; j_gene: TRBJ2-7
CDR3aa: CASSFPPGSTEAFF; CDR3nt: TGTGCCAGCAGCTTCCCCCCCGGCAGCACTGAAGCTTTCTTT; abundance: few; d_gene: -; v_gene: TRBV7-9; j_gene: TRBJ1-1
CDR3aa: CASSQDSPHSYEQYF; CDR3nt: TGTGCCAGCAGCCAAGACTCTCCACACTCCTACGAGCAGTACTTC; abundance: -; d_gene: -; v_gene: TRBV14; j_gene: TRBJ2-7
CDR3aa: CSVGPSGRIDTQYF; CDR3nt: TGCAGCGTTGGTCCTAGCGGGAGAATCGATACGCAGTATTTT; abundance: -; d_gene: TRBD2; v_gene: TRBV29-1; j_gene: TRBJ2-3
CDR3aa: CASSLGPIQETQYF; CDR3nt: TGTGCCAGCAGCTTGGGTCCTATCCAAGAGACCCAGTACTTC; abundance: -; d_gene: -; v_gene: TRBV7-2; j_gene: TRBJ2-5
CDR3aa: CAWSGGVSTEAFF; CDR3nt: TGTGCCTGGAGTGGAGGGGTGAGCACTGAAGCTTTCTTT; abundance: -; d_gene: -; v_gene: TRBV30; j_gene: TRBJ1-1
CDR3aa: CASSQGQRQPQHF; CDR3nt: TGTGCCAGCAGCCAAGGGCAAAGACAGCCCCAGCATTTT; abundance: few; d_gene: -; v_gene: TRBV4-2; j_gene: TRBJ1-5
CDR3aa: CASTRGHRGYGYTF; CDR3nt: TGTGCCAGCACCAGAGGTCACAGGGGATATGGCTACACCTTC; abundance: -; d_gene: TRBD1; v_gene: TRBV6-6; j_gene: TRBJ1-2
CDR3aa: CAISVKAPYEQYF; CDR3nt: TGTGCCATCAGTGTTAAGGCGCCCTACGAGCAGTACTTC; abundance: -; d_gene: -; v_gene: TRBV10-3; j_gene: TRBJ2-7
CDR3aa: CASSEDTGWGGYTF; CDR3nt: TGTGCCAGCAGTGAGGACACAGGGTGGGGTGGCTACACCTTC; abundance: -; d_gene: -; v_gene: TRBV6-1; j_gene: TRBJ1-2
CDR3aa: CASSPLSTVETQYF; CDR3nt: TGTGCCAGCAGCCCGCTCTCGACTGTGGAGACCCAGTACTTC; abundance: -; d_gene: -; v_gene: TRBV7-9; j_gene: TRBJ2-5
CDR3aa: CASSELWGTSYEQYF; CDR3nt: TGTGCCAGCAGCGAGCTTTGGGGCACCTCCTACGAGCAGTACTTC; abundance: few; d_gene: -; v_gene: TRBV9; j_gene: TRBJ2-7
CDR3aa: CSVEPGVENTIYF; CDR3nt: TGCAGCGTTGAGCCAGGGGTCGAAAACACCATATATTTT; abundance: once; d_gene: -; v_gene: TRBV29-1; j_gene: TRBJ1-3
CDR3aa: CAWSVGRQETQYF; CDR3nt: TGTGCCTGGAGTGTAGGTAGGCAAGAGACCCAGTACTTC; abundance: -; d_gene: -; v_gene: TRBV30; j_gene: TRBJ2-5
CDR3aa: CSVERGQGHTGELFF; CDR3nt: TGCAGCGTTGAGAGGGGACAGGGTCACACCGGGGAGCTGTTTTTT; abundance: -; d_gene: TRBD1; v_gene: TRBV29-1; j_gene: TRBJ2-2
CDR3aa: CAWRGDRNTGELFF; CDR3nt: TGTGCCTGGAGAGGAGACAGGAACACCGGGGAGCTGTTTTTT; abundance: -; d_gene: -; v_gene: TRBV30; j_gene: TRBJ2-2
CDR3aa: CAWSAGWEKLFF; CDR3nt: TGTGCCTGGAGTGCCGGCTGGGAAAAACTGTTTTTT; abundance: -; d_gene: -; v_gene: TRBV30; j_gene: TRBJ1-4
CDR3aa: CASSPSRFYEQYF; CDR3nt: TGCGCCAGCAGCCCCTCCAGGTTCTACGAGCAGTACTTC; abundance: few; d_gene: -; v_gene: TRBV10-1; j_gene: TRBJ2-7
CDR3aa: CTRWGAYNSPLHF; CDR3nt: TGTACCCGGTGGGGCGCTTATAATTCACCCCTCCACTTT; abundance: -; d_gene: -; v_gene: TRBV6-5; j_gene: TRBJ1-6
CDR3aa: CASSFQVSDEQYF; CDR3nt: TGTGCCAGCAGCTTCCAAGTTAGCGACGAGCAGTACTTC; abundance: -; d_gene: -; v_gene: TRBV11-3; j_gene: TRBJ2-7
CDR3aa: CASSGTGTSYEQYF; CDR3nt: TGTGCCAGCAGCGGGACAGGGACCTCCTACGAGCAGTACTTC; abundance: -; d_gene: TRBD1; v_gene: TRBV7-2; j_gene: TRBJ2-7
CDR3aa: CASNLVGAGANVLTF; CDR3nt: TGCGCCAGCAACTTGGTAGGGGCAGGGGCCAACGTCCTGACTTTC; abundance: -; d_gene: -; v_gene: TRBV5-1; j_gene: TRBJ2-6
CDR3aa: CASSAVGNYGYTF; CDR3nt: TGTGCCAGCAGCGCAGTCGGGAACTATGGCTACACCTTC; abundance: once; d_gene: -; v_gene: TRBV7-9; j_gene: TRBJ1-2
CDR3aa: CASSALGSPLHF; CDR3nt: TGTGCCAGTAGTGCCCTCGGATCACCCCTCCACTTT; abundance: -; d_gene: -; v_gene: TRBV19; j_gene: TRBJ1-6
CDR3aa: CASSLQGGRTEAFF; CDR3nt: TGTGCCAGCAGCTTACAGGGCGGTCGCACTGAAGCTTTCTTT; abundance: -; d_gene: -; v_gene: TRBV7-9; j_gene: TRBJ1-1
CDR3aa: CASSQTGGGTEAFF; CDR3nt: TGTGCCAGCAGCCAGACAGGGGGGGGCACTGAAGCTTTCTTT; abundance: -; d_gene: TRBD1; v_gene: TRBV11-3; j_gene: TRBJ1-1
CDR3aa: CASRDREETQYF; CDR3nt: TGTGCCAGCCGGGACAGGGAAGAGACCCAGTACTTC; abundance: -; d_gene: TRBD1; v_gene: TRBV18; j_gene: TRBJ2-5
CDR3aa: CAISEAGVLSEQYF; CDR3nt: TGTGCCATCAGTGAGGCGGGAGTTCTAAGCGAGCAGTACTTC; abundance: -; d_gene: TRBD2; v_gene: TRBV10-3; j_gene: TRBJ2-7
CDR3aa: CASSLAGSDQPQHF; CDR3nt: TGCGCCAGCAGCTTGGCCGGCTCCGATCAGCCCCAGCATTTT; abundance: -; d_gene: -; v_gene: TRBV5-1; j_gene: TRBJ1-5
CDR3aa: CASSSPGGQVNTEAFF; CDR3nt: TGTGCCAGCAGTTCACCAGGGGGGCAGGTGAACACTGAAGCTTTCTTT; abundance: -; d_gene: TRBD1; v_gene: TRBV6-5; j_gene: TRBJ1-1
CDR3aa: CASSSIQGGGYTF; CDR3nt: TGTGCCAGCAGCTCGATACAGGGAGGCGGCTACACCTTC; abundance: -; d_gene: -; v_gene: TRBV7-9; j_gene: TRBJ1-2
CDR3aa: CASSPLRQIKLSYGYTF; CDR3nt: TGTGCCAGCTCACCGCTCCGACAGATTAAGTTAAGCTATGGCTACACCTTC; abundance: -; d_gene: -; v_gene: TRBV18; j_gene: TRBJ1-2
CDR3aa: CASSLGGAGGYTF; CDR3nt: TGTGCCAGCAGCCTGGGGGGGGCTGGTGGCTACACCTTC; abundance: -; d_gene: -; v_gene: TRBV28; j_gene: TRBJ1-2